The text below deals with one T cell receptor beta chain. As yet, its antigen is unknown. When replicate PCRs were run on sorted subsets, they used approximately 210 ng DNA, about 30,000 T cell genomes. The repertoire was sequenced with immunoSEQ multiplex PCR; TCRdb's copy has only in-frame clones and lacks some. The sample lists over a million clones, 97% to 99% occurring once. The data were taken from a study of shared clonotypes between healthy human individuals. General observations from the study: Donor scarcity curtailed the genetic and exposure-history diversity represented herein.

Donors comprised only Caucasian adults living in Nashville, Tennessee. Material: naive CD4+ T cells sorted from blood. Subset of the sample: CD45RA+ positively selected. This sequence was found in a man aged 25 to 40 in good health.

CDR3 amino acids: CASRQDRGQPQHF. The CDR3 DNA follows: TGTGCCAGCAGACAGGACAGGGGACAGCCCCAGCATTTT. V gene TRBV6-6 combines with J gene TRBJ1-5; 9 positions agree with TRBD1. The CDR3 contains 13 residues. Trimming removed 6 bases from V and 7 bases from J; junction bases left unmatched: 4. The germline V gene encodes CDR1 MNHNY and CDR2 SVGAGI (reference sequence).